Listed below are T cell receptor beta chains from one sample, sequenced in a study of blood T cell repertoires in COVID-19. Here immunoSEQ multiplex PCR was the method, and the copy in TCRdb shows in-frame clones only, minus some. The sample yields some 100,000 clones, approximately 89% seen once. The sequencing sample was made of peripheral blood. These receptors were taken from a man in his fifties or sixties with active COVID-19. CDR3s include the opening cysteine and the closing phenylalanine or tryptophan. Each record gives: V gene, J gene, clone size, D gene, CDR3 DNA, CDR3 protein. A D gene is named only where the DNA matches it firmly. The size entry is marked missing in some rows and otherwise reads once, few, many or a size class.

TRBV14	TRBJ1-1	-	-	TGTGCCAGCAGCACCCGACAGGCTCCGAGCACTGAAGCTTTCTTT	CASSTRQAPSTEAFF
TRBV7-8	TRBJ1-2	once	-	TGTGCCAGCAGCCGTCGAATAGCGGATGGCTACACCTTC	CASSRRIADGYTF
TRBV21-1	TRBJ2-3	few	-	TGTGCCAGCAGCAAATCGGGGAGGAATACGCAGTATTTT	CASSKSGRNTQYF
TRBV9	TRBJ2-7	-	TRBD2	TGTGCCAGCAGCGCGACTAGCGGGGGAACCTACGAGCAGTACTTC	CASSATSGGTYEQYF
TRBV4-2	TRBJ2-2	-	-	TGTGCCAGCAGCCAAGTCGGGATTAACACCGGGGAGCTGTTTTTT	CASSQVGINTGELFF
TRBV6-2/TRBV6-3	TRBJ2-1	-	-	TGTGCCAGCAGTTATTCGTACCTAGGACCGGGGAGTGAGCAGTTCTTC	CASSYSYLGPGSEQFF
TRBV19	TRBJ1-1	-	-	TGTGCCAGTAGTATCAGCGGGGTGCATGAACGGACAACTGAAGCTTTCTTT	CASSISGVHERTTEAFF
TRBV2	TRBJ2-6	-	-	TGTGCCAGCAGTGATGGAGGAGCTGGGGCCAACGTCCTGACTTTC	CASSDGGAGANVLTF
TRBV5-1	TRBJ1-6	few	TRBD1	TGCGCCAGCAGCCACGGGACAGGGCGTGAGGATTCACCCCTCCACTTT	CASSHGTGREDSPLHF
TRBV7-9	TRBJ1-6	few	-	TGTGCCAGCAGCCCCCCAGGGGTGGGTTCACCCCTCCACTTT	CASSPPGVGSPLHF
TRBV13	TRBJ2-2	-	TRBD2	TGTGCCAGCAGCTCGCGGACTAGCGGGAGGCCCGGGGAGCTGTTTTTT	CASSSRTSGRPGELFF
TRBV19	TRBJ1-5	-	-	TGTGCCAGTAGTATTTTGGCAAATGACAATCAGCCCCAGCATTTT	CASSILANDNQPQHF
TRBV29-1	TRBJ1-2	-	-	TGCAGCGTCGGGGAGGCGGAAGGCTACACCTTC	CSVGEAEGYTF
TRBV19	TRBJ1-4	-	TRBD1	TGTGCCAGTAGTGATAGGGGGCAGAGTGAAAAACTGTTTTTT	CASSDRGQSEKLFF
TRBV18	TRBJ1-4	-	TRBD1	TGTGCCAGCTTTTCGGGACAGGGACACGAAAAACTGTTTTTT	CASFSGQGHEKLFF
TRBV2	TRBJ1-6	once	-	TGTGCCAGCACCGGACAGAGCAATAATTCACCCCTCCACTTT	CASTGQSNNSPLHF
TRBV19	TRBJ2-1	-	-	TGTGCCAGTAGTAGAGTCACGGGGGACCACAATGAGCAGTTCTTC	CASSRVTGDHNEQFF
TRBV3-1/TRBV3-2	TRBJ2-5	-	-	TGTGCCAGCAGCCAAGGGACGACGCATAGGATCAGCGGTCAGTACTTC	CASSQGTTHRISGQYF
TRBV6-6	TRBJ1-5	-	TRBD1	TGTGCCAGCAGACGGACAGGGGGGGAGAATCAGCCCCAGCATTTT	CASRRTGGENQPQHF
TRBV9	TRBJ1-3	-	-	TGTGCCAGCAGCTCGGAGTCCTCTGGAAACACCATATATTTT	CASSSESSGNTIYF